This T cell receptor beta chain emerged from a study of cytomegalovirus exposure and HLA in healthy donors. As for this clone: Its antigen is not identified.

The PCR made use of 60 Vbeta and 13 Jbeta primers. Method: immunoSEQ multiplex PCR; TCRdb's copy keeps in-frame clones and lacks some. The data contain roughly 150,000 clones, 80% of them singletons. Whole-study findings and limits: In an earlier analysis, most TCR beta V segments were productive about 87% or about 30% of the time. A later look showed TCR association rates differing by HLA locus, highest for DRB1 and lowest for HLA-C. Reported results showed that the classifier diagnosed cytomegalovirus status with high specificity and sensitivity. Later analysis identified 15,000 to 20,000 TCR beta sequences associated with HLA alleles, using a false discovery rate threshold of 0.05.

CDR3 length: 12 residues. Germline V gene lookup returns CDR1 MNHEY and CDR2 SMNVEV (reference sequence). Between the trimmed V and J ends, which lost 5 bases and 7 bases, there was a span of 9 bases. The sequence came from a man in his thirties or forties in good health and CMV-seronegative. V usage is TRBV27 and J usage is TRBJ2-1; D may be TRBD1 (6 bases). The sample was PBMCs. Written as DNA, the CDR3 is TGTGCCAGCAGTCTCACAGGGAATGAGCAGTTCTTC. It translates to CASSLTGNEQFF.